This T cell receptor beta chain appears in the sequencing data of a study of metastatic and nonmetastatic thyroid tumors. This clone was seen repeatedly, ten times or more. The antigen is not known. The V gene lost 0 bases and the J gene lost 6 bases, with 15 bases spanning the gap. This CDR3 is built from 15 residues. Germline loops: CDR1 DFQATT, CDR2 SNEGSKA (reference sequence). TCRdb re-processed the PCR reads through MiXCR. The table lists roughly 81,000 clones, 8.6% of them singletons. No treatment of any kind had been given to any patient before thyroid surgery. The study, taken as a whole, reports: It was reportedly found that TCR beta diversity was significantly higher in malignant thyroid tumors than in benign nodules, a difference seen in both blood and tumor samples.

The sample consisted of blood. The chain has TRBV20-1 and TRBJ1-5, with D unclear. This clonotype was obtained from a female donor with papillary thyroid cancer or a benign thyroid nodule (not recorded which). Some clones in this sample may be carry-over from other donors' samples. CDR3 sequence reads: CSAREPEGGSQPQHF. CDR3 sequence (DNA): TGCAGTGCTAGAGAACCAGAAGGAGGGAGTCAGCCCCAGCATTTT.